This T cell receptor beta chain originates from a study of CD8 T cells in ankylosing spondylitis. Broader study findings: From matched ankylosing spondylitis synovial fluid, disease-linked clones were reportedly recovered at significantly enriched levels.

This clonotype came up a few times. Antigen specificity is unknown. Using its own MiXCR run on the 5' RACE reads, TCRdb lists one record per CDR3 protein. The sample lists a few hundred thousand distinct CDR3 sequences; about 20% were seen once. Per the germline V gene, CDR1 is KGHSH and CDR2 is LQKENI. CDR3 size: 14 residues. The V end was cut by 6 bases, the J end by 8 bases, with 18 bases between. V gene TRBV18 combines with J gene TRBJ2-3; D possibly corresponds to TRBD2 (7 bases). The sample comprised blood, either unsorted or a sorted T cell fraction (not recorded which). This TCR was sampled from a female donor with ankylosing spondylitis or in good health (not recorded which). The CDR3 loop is CASSPKGGLGTQYF. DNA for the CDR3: TGTGCCAGCTCCCCAAAGGGGGGGCTCGGTACGCAGTATTTT. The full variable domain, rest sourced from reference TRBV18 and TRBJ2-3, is NAGVMQNPRHLVRRRGQEARLRCSPMKGHSHVYWYRQLPEEGLKFMVYLQKENIIDESGMPKERFSAEFPKEGPSILRIQQVVRGDSAAYFCASSPKGGLGTQYFGPGTRLTVL.